Sequencing of this T cell receptor (beta chain) was carried out in a study of blood T cell repertoires in COVID-19. TCRdb keeps only in-frame clones here, not all; method: immunoSEQ multiplex PCR. The data show roughly 120,000 clones, about 75% seen once. V lost 5 bases and J 7 bases, leaving 21 bases between the germline ends. Germline CDR1 reads SGHDT; CDR2 reads YYEEEE. The CDR3 runs to 15 residues. V gene TRBV5-6 combines with J gene TRBJ1-1, with D tentatively TRBD1 (5 bases). The sample was peripheral blood. The TCR originated in a woman of 80 years or more with active or convalescent COVID-19. DNA of the CDR3: TGTGCCAGCAGTACGGCCACGGGGGTTGACGGTGAAGCTTTCTTT. Its translation: CASSTATGVDGEAFF.